The 15 T cell receptor beta chains reported below all come from one sample, sequenced in a study of CD8+ T cells in alopecia areata. After isolation, RNA underwent reverse transcription to generate cDNA as the sequencing template. Assay used: immunoSEQ multiplex PCR; TCRdb lists only in-frame clones, some missing. The sample holds 150,000 or so clones; 49% are singletons and the top ten take under 20%. The sequences come from CD8+ T cells sorted from blood, collected at week 0. These receptors came from a human donor with alopecia areata.

There are a few counts of this clone. This sample also contains other DNA sequences that code for the same CDR3. The chain couples TRBV29-1 to TRBJ2-2; D unresolved. The CDR3 is 11 residues long. V shed 4 bases and J shed 5 bases, with 5 bases lying between them. Germline V gives CDR1 SQVTM, CDR2 ANQGSEA. The CDR3 loop is CSVVGTGELFF. CDR3 nucleotides: TGCAGCGTTGTAGGGACCGGGGAGCTGTTTTTT.

The CDR3 coding sequence is TGTGCCAGCAGCGACGCTAGCGGGGGTAGTTACAATGAGCAGTTCTTC. As protein: CASSDASGGSYNEQFF. This sequence joins TRBV5-4 and TRBJ2-1, with TRBD2 matching 10 bases. Trimming at V came to 4 bases and at J to 4 bases, leaving 8 bases not matched to a gene. The CDR3 runs 16 residues. Germline-derived CDR1 and CDR2 are SGHNT and YYREEE (reference sequence).

This clone was observed a few times. V gene TRBV13 combines with J gene TRBJ1-2; D unclear. The CDR3 covers 12 residues. Germline-derived CDR1 and CDR2 are PRHDT and FYEKMQ (reference sequence). Trimming shortened V by 5 bases and J by 7 bases, and 11 bases separated the two germline ends. The CDR3: CASSQDLAGYTF. CDR3 bases: TGTGCCAGCAGCCAGGACCTTGCTGGCTACACCTTC.

This clone has only one observation. This rearrangement joins TRBV4-1 to TRBJ2-5, with D perhaps assigned TRBD1 or TRBD2 (5 bases each). This CDR3 comprises 16 residues. The germline CDR1 and CDR2 sequences are MGHRA and YSYEKL. The V end lost 3 bases, the J end lost 1 base, and 15 bases lay between the germline ends. DNA for the CDR3: TGCGCCAGCAGCCAGCCGGGACGGACTGGCCAAGAGACCCAGTACTTC. Protein: CASSQPGRTGQETQYF.

The rearrangement links TRBV29-1 to TRBJ2-2; no clear D. The germline V gene encodes CDR1 SQVTM and CDR2 ANQGSEA. V was clipped by 0 bases and J by 0 bases, with 8 bases between them. This CDR3 spans 15 amino acids. CDR3 residues: CSVEEAGANTGELFF. The CDR3 DNA sequence: TGCAGCGTTGAAGAGGCAGGCGCGAACACCGGGGAGCTGTTTTTT.

This clone was seen a few times. This sequence joins TRBV5-1 and TRBJ2-3; a possible D gene is TRBD1 (5 bases). Trimming removed 2 bases at V and 11 bases at J, with 21 bases between. The CDR3 runs to 15 residues. Germline values: CDR1 SGHRS, CDR2 YFSETQ. The CDR3 region is CASSLSQGALGEQYF. The CDR3 bases are TGCGCCAGCAGCTTAAGCCAGGGCGCCCTAGGGGAGCAGTATTTT.

This clone was seen a few times. The chain employs TRBV19 and TRBJ1-6, with 9 bases fitting TRBD1. Looked up from germline, CDR1 is LNHDA and CDR2 is SQIVND (reference sequence). The V gene end was trimmed by 4 bases and the J gene end by 8 bases; junction bases not matched to a gene: 6. The CDR3 loop spans 15 amino acids. CDR3 sequence: CASSNRGLGDSPLHF. CDR3 nucleotide sequence: TGTGCCAGTAGTAACAGGGGGCTCGGGGATTCACCCCTCCACTTT.

The rearrangement uses TRBV9 and TRBJ2-5; no clear D. This CDR3 region has 13 residues. Germline V gene sequence: CDR1 SGDLS, CDR2 YYNGEE. V was trimmed by 7 bases and J by 0 bases, leaving 10 bases between them. The CDR3 sequence: CASADGYQETQYF. CDR3 nucleotide sequence: TGTGCCAGCGCCGATGGGTACCAAGAGACCCAGTACTTC. The full variable domain, rest sourced from reference TRBV9 and TRBJ2-5, is DSGVTQTPKHLITATGQRVTLRCSPRSGDLSVYWYQQSLDQGLQFLIQYYNGEERAKGNILERFSAQQFPDLHSELNLSSLELGDSALYFCASADGYQETQYFGPGTRLLVL.

V usage is TRBV29-1 and J usage is TRBJ2-7; 7 bases match TRBD1. V was pared by 1 base and J by 1 base, with 1 base of the junction left unmatched. CDR3 size: 13 residues. CDR1 and CDR2 (germline): SQVTM, ANQGSEA. CDR3 bases: TGCAGCGTTGAAGGGGGACAGTCCTACGAGCAGTACTTC. This encodes CSVEGGQSYEQYF.

The chain joins TRBV6-1 to TRBJ2-7, with D maybe TRBD1 (6 bases). The V end was cut by 0 bases, the J end by 4 bases, with 19 bases between. Germline lookup yields CDR1 MNHNS and CDR2 SASEGT. This CDR3 has 17 amino acids. Here the CDR3 reads CASSEAGQPRGLYEQYF. In DNA, the CDR3 is TGTGCCAGCAGTGAAGCGGGACAACCAAGGGGCCTTTACGAGCAGTACTTC.

The chain links TRBV4-1 to TRBJ2-2; weak D call: TRBD2 (6 bases). The CDR3 is 15 residues long. The V end lost 3 bases, the J end lost 7 bases, and 15 bases lay between the germline ends. Germline values: CDR1 MGHRA, CDR2 YSYEKL. The CDR3 reads CASSHIMGGDGELFF. The CDR3 DNA reads TGCGCCAGCAGCCACATAATGGGGGGAGACGGGGAGCTGTTTTTT.

The rearrangement uses TRBV7-9 and TRBJ1-1; D is ambiguous. This CDR3 is 13 amino acids long. Germline V gene lookup returns CDR1 SEHNR and CDR2 FQNEAQ (reference sequence). The ends were cut back, 2 bases at V and 6 bases at J, with 10 bases in the middle. CDR3 sequence: CASSLISTPEAFF. Here the CDR3 DNA reads TGTGCCAGCAGCTTAATCAGTACGCCTGAAGCTTTCTTT.

The V and J genes are TRBV6-1 and TRBJ1-1; D perhaps matches TRBD1 (5 bases). The V gene's germline CDR1 is MNHNS and CDR2 SASEGT. This CDR3 has 12 amino acids. V was cut by 7 bases and J by 11 bases, with 17 bases left in between. Here the CDR3 DNA reads TGTGCCAGCATCATTGGGGGGAGATTTGCTTTCTTT. Translating it yields CASIIGGRFAFF.

The V and J genes are TRBV2 and TRBJ1-1, with D hard to call. V lost 6 bases to trimming and J lost 2 bases, with 7 bases between them. Per germline, CDR1 SNHLY and CDR2 FYNNEI. The CDR3 spans 12 residues. The DNA of the CDR3 is TGTGCCAGCAGCCTGGGAAACACTGAAGCTTTCTTT. This gives the protein CASSLGNTEAFF. The full variable domain, completed using reference TRBV2 and TRBJ1-1, is EPEVTQTPSHQVTQMGQEVILRCVPISNHLYFYWYRQILGQKVEFLVSFYNNEISEKSEIFDDQFSVERPDGSNFTLKIRSTKLEDSAMYFCASSLGNTEAFFGQGTRLTVV.

The CDR3 nucleotides read TGTGCCAGCAGCTGGGGTGGGGTGACTGAAGCTTTCTTT. Amino acids: CASSWGGVTEAFF. The V call is TRBV7-9, the J call TRBJ1-1; D is undetermined. The CDR3 loop spans 13 amino acids. Germline CDR1 and CDR2: SEHNR and FQNEAQ (reference sequence). The ends were cut back, 4 bases at V and 5 bases at J, with 11 bases in the middle.